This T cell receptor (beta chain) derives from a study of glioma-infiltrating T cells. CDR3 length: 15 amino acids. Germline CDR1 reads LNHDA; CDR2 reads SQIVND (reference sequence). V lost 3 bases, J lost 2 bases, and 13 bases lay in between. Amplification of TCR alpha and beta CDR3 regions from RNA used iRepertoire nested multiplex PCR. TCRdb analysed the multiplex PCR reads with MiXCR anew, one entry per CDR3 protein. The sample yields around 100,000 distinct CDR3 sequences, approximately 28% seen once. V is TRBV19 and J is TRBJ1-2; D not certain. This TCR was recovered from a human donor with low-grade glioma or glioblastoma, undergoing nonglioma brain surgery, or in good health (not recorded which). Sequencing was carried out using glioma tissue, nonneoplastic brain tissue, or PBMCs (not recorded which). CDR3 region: CASSIGSADNYGYTF. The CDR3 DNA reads TGTGCCAGTAGTATCGGTTCGGCCGACAACTATGGCTACACCTTC.